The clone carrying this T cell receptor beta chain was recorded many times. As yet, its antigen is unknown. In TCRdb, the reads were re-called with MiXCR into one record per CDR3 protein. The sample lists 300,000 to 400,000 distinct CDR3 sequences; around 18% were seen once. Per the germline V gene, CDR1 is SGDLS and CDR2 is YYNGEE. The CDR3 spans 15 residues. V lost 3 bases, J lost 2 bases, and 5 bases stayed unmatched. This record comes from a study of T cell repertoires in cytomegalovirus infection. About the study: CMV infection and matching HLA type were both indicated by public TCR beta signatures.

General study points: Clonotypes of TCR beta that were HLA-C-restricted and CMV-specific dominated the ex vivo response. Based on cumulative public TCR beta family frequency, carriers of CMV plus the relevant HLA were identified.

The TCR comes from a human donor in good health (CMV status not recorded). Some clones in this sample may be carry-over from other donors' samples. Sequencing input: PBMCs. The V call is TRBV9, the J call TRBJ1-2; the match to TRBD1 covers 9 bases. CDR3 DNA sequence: TGTGCCAGCAGCGACCGACAGGGGGTCAACTATGGCTACACCTTC. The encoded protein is CASSDRQGVNYGYTF.